A selection of T cell receptor beta chains follows, all from one sample in a study of T cells in Graves' hyperthyroidism and ophthalmopathy. TCRdb called the multiplex PCR reads again in MiXCR, with one record for every CDR3 protein. The table has hundreds of thousands of distinct CDR3 sequences, approximately 15% seen once; the top ten hold 9.5% to 15%. Sequences were obtained from blood. The receptor source for this set is a woman in her forties or fifties with Graves' ophthalmopathy. CDR3s leave out the opening cysteine and the closing phenylalanine or tryptophan.

V gene: TRBV6-1; J gene: TRBJ2-1; CDR3 protein: ASRPTTGSYNEQF
V gene: TRBV12-3/TRBV12-4; J gene: TRBJ2-3; CDR3 protein: ASSLVLAGGGDTQY
V gene: TRBV28; J gene: TRBJ2-7; CDR3 protein: ASGRLGGSYEQY
V gene: TRBV27; J gene: TRBJ2-2; CDR3 protein: ASSLGIRLAGDTGELF
V gene: TRBV28; J gene: TRBJ2-5; CDR3 protein: ASSSGGAGRETQY
V gene: TRBV5-1; J gene: TRBJ2-4; CDR3 protein: ASSRTGDLDIQY
V gene: TRBV7-8; J gene: TRBJ2-5; CDR3 protein: ASSERTAQETQY
V gene: TRBV6-1; J gene: TRBJ2-7; CDR3 protein: ASSSPSSEQY
V gene: TRBV19; J gene: TRBJ1-2; CDR3 protein: ASSIDLLEGSYFGSGYT
V gene: TRBV7-8; J gene: TRBJ2-3; CDR3 protein: ASSLARGRGTDTQY
V gene: TRBV7-9; J gene: TRBJ2-1; CDR3 protein: ASSLGFPRNNEQF
V gene: TRBV29-1; J gene: TRBJ2-7; CDR3 protein: SVSGTSGGTYEQY
V gene: TRBV9; J gene: TRBJ2-2; CDR3 protein: ASSHTTGGPSPNTGELF
V gene: TRBV7-9; J gene: TRBJ2-3; CDR3 protein: ASSLALPTDTQY
V gene: TRBV6-1; J gene: TRBJ2-6; CDR3 protein: ASRTRTGPLSGANVLT
V gene: TRBV20-1; J gene: TRBJ2-4; CDR3 protein: SAPDRGRAKNIQY
V gene: TRBV3-1; J gene: TRBJ2-3; CDR3 protein: ASSQAAGTTDTQY
V gene: TRBV19; J gene: TRBJ2-6; CDR3 protein: ASAGTSDSGANVLT
V gene: TRBV7-3; J gene: TRBJ2-1; CDR3 protein: ASSLPLAGRFNEQF
V gene: TRBV18; J gene: TRBJ2-1; CDR3 protein: ASSSRGMENEQF
V gene: TRBV15; J gene: TRBJ2-7; CDR3 protein: ATSMTAGGSYEQY
V gene: TRBV6-1; J gene: TRBJ2-3; CDR3 protein: ASSDRGDTQY
V gene: TRBV18; J gene: TRBJ2-1; CDR3 protein: ASSPRDLGNNEQF
V gene: TRBV20-1; J gene: TRBJ1-6; CDR3 protein: SALDAGQGSSPLH
V gene: TRBV2; J gene: TRBJ2-3; CDR3 protein: ASTKWGGVGTDTQY
V gene: TRBV6-2/TRBV6-3; J gene: TRBJ2-4; CDR3 protein: ASSDRPDGDIQY
V gene: TRBV12-3/TRBV12-4; J gene: TRBJ1-2; CDR3 protein: ASSKLTGDYGYT
V gene: TRBV20-1; J gene: TRBJ2-5; CDR3 protein: SASPGGSQETQY
V gene: TRBV10-3; J gene: TRBJ2-2; CDR3 protein: AISESPAGGVGELF
V gene: TRBV28; J gene: TRBJ1-2; CDR3 protein: ASSLRQGAGGYT
V gene: TRBV11-2; J gene: TRBJ2-1; CDR3 protein: ASSLDPRTSGRSYYNEQF
V gene: TRBV2; J gene: TRBJ2-5; CDR3 protein: AISPAGRGETQY
V gene: TRBV7-8; J gene: TRBJ2-7; CDR3 protein: ASSLKLAGHYEQY
V gene: TRBV10-2; J gene: TRBJ2-1; CDR3 protein: ASSEPRGQSF
V gene: TRBV7-9; J gene: TRBJ2-2; CDR3 protein: ASSPGLAITGELF
V gene: TRBV5-1; J gene: TRBJ2-1; CDR3 protein: ASSEREYFYEQF
V gene: TRBV11-2; J gene: TRBJ1-2; CDR3 protein: ASSLSVGGSNYGYT
V gene: TRBV10-3; J gene: TRBJ1-1; CDR3 protein: AISDQMTGSTEAF
V gene: TRBV7-9; J gene: TRBJ2-7; CDR3 protein: ASSTTRVVESSSYEQY
V gene: TRBV28; J gene: TRBJ2-3; CDR3 protein: ASSLASVAQDTQY
V gene: TRBV20-1; J gene: TRBJ2-3; CDR3 protein: SAREGSGRSQEQY